Below, 9 T cell receptor beta chains from the same sample are listed, as sequenced in a study of shared clonotypes between healthy human individuals. Naive-designated CD8 cells lacked CD45RO, were positively enriched for CCR7, and omitted terminally differentiated effector memory CD45RA+ cells. Method: immunoSEQ multiplex PCR; TCRdb's copy keeps in-frame clones and lacks some. The table lists roughly 650,000 clones, approximately 96% of them singletons. Sequences were obtained from naive CD8+ T cells sorted from blood. Receptor source: a woman aged 25 to 39 in good health.

The J gene is TRBJ2-5, the V gene TRBV13; maybe TRBD1 (5 bases). The end of the DNA is better explained by TRBJ2-7, so the J call may be wrong. The CDR3 loop spans 14 amino acids. Germline CDR1 reads PRHDT; CDR2 reads FYEKMQ (reference sequence). This CDR3 reads CASSLQGFPYEQYF. CDR3 sequence (DNA): TGTGCCAGCAGCTTACAGGGCTTCCCCTACGAGCAGTACTTC.

With respect to this clone: Other DNA sequences in this specimen translate into the identical CDR3. This chain connects TRBV10-2 to TRBJ2-7; D uncertain. The CDR3 length is 11 residues. Between the trimmed V and J ends, which lost 0 bases and 6 bases, there was a span of 3 bases. Germline values: CDR1 WSHSY, CDR2 SAAADI. CDR3 coding DNA: TGCGCCAGCAGTGAGTCATCCGAGCAGTACTTC. Translation gives CASSESSEQYF.

This sequence joins TRBV15 and TRBJ2-2; D call uncertain. Trimming pared 3 bases from V and 5 bases from J, leaving 7 bases between. This CDR3 is 13 amino acids long. CDR1 is LNHNV, CDR2 YYDKDF, per germline (reference sequence). The CDR3 loop reads CATSSEGTGELFF. In DNA form, the CDR3 reads TGTGCCACCAGCAGTGAAGGGACCGGGGAGCTGTTTTTT.

The chain carries TRBV28 and TRBJ1-5; D uncertain. Germline-derived CDR1 and CDR2 are MDHEN and SYDVKM. The V and J ends lost 5 bases and 6 bases respectively, with 11 bases between them. The CDR3 runs to 13 residues. CDR3 nucleotides: TGTGCCAGCAGTAAAACCGGGCCTCAGCCCCAGCATTTT. This gives the protein CASSKTGPQPQHF.

The J gene is TRBJ1-2, the V gene TRBV5-8; D may be TRBD1 (6 bases). Germline lookup yields CDR1 SGHTS and CDR2 YDEGEE. Trimming pared 4 bases from V and 13 bases from J, leaving 14 bases between. The CDR3 contains 11 residues. Here the CDR3 DNA reads TGTGCCAGCAGCCTCCCGGGGGGCGGCACCTTC. It specifies CASSLPGGGTF.

V is TRBV28 and J is TRBJ1-2; 7 nucleotides agree with TRBD1. V lost 7 bases, J lost 1 base, and 9 bases stayed unmatched. CDR1 and CDR2 from the germline V gene are MDHEN and SYDVKM. CDR3 length: 15 amino acids. CDR3 in amino acids: CASTATGILNYGYTF. The CDR3 bases are TGTGCCAGCACCGCGACAGGGATTCTTAACTATGGCTACACCTTC.

The rearrangement uses TRBV27 and TRBJ2-7; D possibly corresponds to TRBD1 (6 bases). Germline V CDR1 and CDR2: MNHEY, SMNVEV (reference sequence). The CDR3 length is 13 residues. V lost 4 bases and J lost 4, with 11 bases in between. This CDR3 is CASSWGRRYEQYF. As DNA, the CDR3 is TGTGCCAGCAGTTGGGGGCGCAGATACGAGCAGTACTTC.

This chain connects TRBV11-2 to TRBJ1-4, with 8 bases matching TRBD1. J was trimmed by 8 bases and V by 5 bases; bases with no gene match: 16. The CDR3 runs to 17 residues. Looked up from germline, CDR1 is SGHAT and CDR2 is FQNNGV. The CDR3 protein is CASSPGQVVGFDEKLFF. CDR3 coding DNA: TGTGCCAGCAGCCCGGGACAGGTTGTCGGGTTTGACGAAAAACTGTTTTTT.

J is TRBJ1-4 and V is TRBV28; D perhaps matches TRBD1 (6 bases). With 5 bases removed from V and 8 bases from J, the gap between germline ends came to 15 bases. The CDR3 consists of 14 residues. Germline V gene sequence: CDR1 MDHEN, CDR2 SYDVKM. CDR3 sequence: CASSQDRLGEKLFF. DNA for the CDR3: TGTGCCAGCAGTCAAGACAGGTTAGGCGAAAAACTGTTTTTT.